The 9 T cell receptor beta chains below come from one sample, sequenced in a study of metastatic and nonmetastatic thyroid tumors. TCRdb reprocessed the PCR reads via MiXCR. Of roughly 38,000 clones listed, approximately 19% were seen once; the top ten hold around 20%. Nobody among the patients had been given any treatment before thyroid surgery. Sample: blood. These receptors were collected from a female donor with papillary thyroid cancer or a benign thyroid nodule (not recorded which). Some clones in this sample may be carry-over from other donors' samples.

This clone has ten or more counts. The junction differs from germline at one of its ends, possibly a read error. The CDR3: CASSLAGEGDTQYF. CDR3 nucleotides: TGTGCCAGCAGCCTAGCGGGAGAGGGTGATACGCAGTATTTT. The V gene is TRBV7-6, the J gene TRBJ2-3; TRBD2 matches at 10 bases. The V gene's germline CDR1 is SGHVS and CDR2 FNYEAQ. This CDR3 has 14 residues.

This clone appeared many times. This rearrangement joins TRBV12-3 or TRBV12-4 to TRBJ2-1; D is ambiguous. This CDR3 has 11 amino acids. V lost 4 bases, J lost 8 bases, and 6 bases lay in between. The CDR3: CASSSSDEQFF. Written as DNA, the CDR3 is TGTGCCAGCAGTTCGAGCGATGAGCAGTTCTTC.

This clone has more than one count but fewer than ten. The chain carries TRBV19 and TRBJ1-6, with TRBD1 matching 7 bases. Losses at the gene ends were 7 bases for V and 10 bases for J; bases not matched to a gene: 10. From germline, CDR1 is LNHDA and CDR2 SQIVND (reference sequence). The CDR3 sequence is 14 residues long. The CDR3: CASTGDRETSPLHF. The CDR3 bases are TGTGCCAGTACCGGAGACAGGGAGACCTCACCCCTCCACTTT. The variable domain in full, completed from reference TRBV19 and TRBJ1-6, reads DGGITQSPKYLFRKEGQNVTLSCEQNLNHDAMYWYRQDPGQGLRLIYYSQIVNDFQKGDIAEGYSVSREKKESFPLTVTSAQKNPTAFYLCASTGDRETSPLHFGNGTRLTVT.

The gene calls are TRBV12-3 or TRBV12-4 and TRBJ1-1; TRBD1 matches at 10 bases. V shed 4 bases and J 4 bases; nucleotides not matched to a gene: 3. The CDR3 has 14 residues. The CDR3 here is CASSSTGGGTEAFF. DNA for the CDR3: TGTGCCAGCAGTTCGACAGGGGGCGGCACTGAAGCTTTCTTT.

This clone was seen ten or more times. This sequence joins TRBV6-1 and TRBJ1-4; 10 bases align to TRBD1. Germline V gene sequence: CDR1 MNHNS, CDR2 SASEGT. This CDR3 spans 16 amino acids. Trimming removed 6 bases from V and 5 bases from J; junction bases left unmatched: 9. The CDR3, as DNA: TGTGCCAGCAGCCCCTTCCGGGGACAGGGGAATGAAAAACTGTTTTTT. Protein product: CASSPFRGQGNEKLFF.

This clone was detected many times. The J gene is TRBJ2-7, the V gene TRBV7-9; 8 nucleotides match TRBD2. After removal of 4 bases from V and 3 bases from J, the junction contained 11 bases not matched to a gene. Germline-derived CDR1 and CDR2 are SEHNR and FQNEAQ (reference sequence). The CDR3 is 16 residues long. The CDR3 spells CASSSASGLKGYEQYF. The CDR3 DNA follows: TGTGCCAGCAGCTCGGCTAGCGGGCTAAAGGGCTACGAGCAGTACTTC.

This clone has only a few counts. The CDR3 loop is CASSLRTRETQYF. The CDR3 nucleotides read TGTGCCAGCAGTCTGCGTACTAGGGAGACCCAGTACTTC. This sequence joins TRBV28 and TRBJ2-5, with D perhaps TRBD2 (5 bases). V lost 5 bases, J lost 5 bases, and 12 bases lay in between. Germline V gene sequence: CDR1 MDHEN, CDR2 SYDVKM. CDR3 length equals 13 residues.

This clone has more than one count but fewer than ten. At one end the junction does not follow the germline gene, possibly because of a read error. CDR3 bases: TGTGCCAGCATAGCCTACAGGTTACTAGACGATGATGATCAGTTCTTC. It encodes CASIAYRLLDDDDQFF. This chain links TRBV28 with TRBJ2-1, with D tentatively TRBD1 or TRBD2 (5 bases each). The CDR3 length is 16 residues. Germline V gene data show CDR1 as MDHEN and CDR2 as SYDVKM. The variable domain in full, completed from reference TRBV28 and TRBJ2-1, reads DVKVTQSSRYLVKRTGEKVFLECVQDMDHENMFWYRQDPGLGLRLIYFSYDVKMKEKGDIPEGYSVSREKKERFSLILESASTNQTSMYLCASIAYRLLDDDDQFFGPGTRLTVL.

The CDR3, as DNA: TGTGCCAGCAGTTTAGGGGGAAGGGGGCTCACTGAAGCTTTCTTT. Protein sequence: CASSLGGRGLTEAFF. The V call is TRBV28, the J call TRBJ1-1, with 7 bases aligning to TRBD1. Germline assignment: CDR1 MDHEN and CDR2 SYDVKM. The CDR3 has 15 residues. V was clipped by 2 bases and J by 4 bases; unmatched bases: 7. Using reference TRBV28 and TRBJ1-1 for the parts outside the CDR3, the full variable domain is DVKVTQSSRYLVKRTGEKVFLECVQDMDHENMFWYRQDPGLGLRLIYFSYDVKMKEKGDIPEGYSVSREKKERFSLILESASTNQTSMYLCASSLGGRGLTEAFFGQGTRLTVV.